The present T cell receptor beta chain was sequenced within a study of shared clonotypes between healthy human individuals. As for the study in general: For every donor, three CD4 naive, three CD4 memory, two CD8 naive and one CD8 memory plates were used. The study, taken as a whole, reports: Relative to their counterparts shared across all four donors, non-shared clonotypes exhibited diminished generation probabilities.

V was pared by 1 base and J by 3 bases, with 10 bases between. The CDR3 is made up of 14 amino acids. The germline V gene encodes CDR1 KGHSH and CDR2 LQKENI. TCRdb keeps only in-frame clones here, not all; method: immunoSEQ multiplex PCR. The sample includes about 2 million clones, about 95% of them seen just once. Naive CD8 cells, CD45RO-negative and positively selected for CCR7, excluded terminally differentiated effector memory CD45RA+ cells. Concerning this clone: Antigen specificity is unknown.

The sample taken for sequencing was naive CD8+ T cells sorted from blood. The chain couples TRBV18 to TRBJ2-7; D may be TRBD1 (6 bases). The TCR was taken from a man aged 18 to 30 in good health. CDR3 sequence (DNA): TGTGCCAGCTCACCACGACAGGAGCACTACGAGCAGTACTTC. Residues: CASSPRQEHYEQYF. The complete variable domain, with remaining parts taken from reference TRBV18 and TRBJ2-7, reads NAGVMQNPRHLVRRRGQEARLRCSPMKGHSHVYWYRQLPEEGLKFMVYLQKENIIDESGMPKERFSAEFPKEGPSILRIQQVVRGDSAAYFCASSPRQEHYEQYFGPGTRLTVT.